The table lists the clone carrying this TCR beta chain with many counts. The data originate from a study of T cells of healthy individuals. TCRdb re-analysed the 5' RACE reads in MiXCR, keeping a single row per CDR3 protein. Of about 41,000 distinct CDR3 sequences in the sample, 3.5% to 5.5% are singletons; the top ten hold 7% to 10%. The CDR3 has 13 amino acids. CDR1 SEHNR and CDR2 FQNEAQ come from the germline V gene (reference sequence). Unmatched junction bases numbered 1, after V lost 5 bases and J lost 3 bases. The chain links TRBV7-9 to TRBJ2-7, with 10 nucleotides matching TRBD1. The TCR sequence derives from a human donor in good health. The DNA for the CDR3 is TGTGCCAGCAGCCGGACAGGGGGCTACGAGCAGTACTTC. It is translated as CASSRTGGYEQYF. Complete variable domain (other parts from reference TRBV7-9 and TRBJ2-7): DTGVSQNPRHKITKRGQNVTFRCDPISEHNRLYWYRQTLGQGPEFLTYFQNEAQLEKSRLLSDRFSAERPKGSFSTLEIQRTEQGDSAMYLCASSRTGGYEQYFGPGTRLTVT.